These T cell receptor beta chains were read from a single sample in a study of cytomegalovirus exposure and HLA in healthy donors. The data were produced by immunoSEQ multiplex PCR, yet TCRdb's version contains in-frame clones alone and is incomplete. The profile shows roughly 130,000 clones, under 70% of them singletons. Sequenced sample: PBMCs. All receptors derive from a woman aged 55-70 years in good health and CMV-seronegative. The CDR3 runs from the conserved cysteine through the conserved F or W. Fields, in order: V gene, clone size, D gene, J gene, CDR3 DNA, CDR3 protein. The D gene is left open where the match is weak. Size tells how often a clone was seen (once, few, many) or the class of an expanded clone, and some rows leave it out.

V gene: TRBV5-4; clone size: -; D gene: -; J gene: TRBJ2-5; CDR3 DNA: TGTGCCAGCAGCCCCTCTGGGGAGCCCTCTACGGGGACCCAGTACTTC; CDR3 protein: CASSPSGEPSTGTQYF
V gene: TRBV5-1; clone size: -; D gene: -; J gene: TRBJ1-2; CDR3 DNA: TGCGCCAGCAGCAGTCCAGGGGTTGGCTATGGCTACACCTTC; CDR3 protein: CASSSPGVGYGYTF
V gene: TRBV7-6; clone size: -; D gene: TRBD1; J gene: TRBJ2-7; CDR3 DNA: TGTGCCAGCAGCAGCTCCGGGACAGGGGGCGAGCAGTACTTC; CDR3 protein: CASSSSGTGGEQYF
V gene: TRBV7-8; clone size: -; D gene: -; J gene: TRBJ1-2; CDR3 DNA: TGTGCCAGCAGCCCACAAAGGGACTTTCTGAACTATGGCTACACCTTC; CDR3 protein: CASSPQRDFLNYGYTF
V gene: TRBV29-1; clone size: -; D gene: TRBD1; J gene: TRBJ1-2; CDR3 DNA: TGCAGCGCCGCAGGGGGCCAATATGGCTACACCTTC; CDR3 protein: CSAAGGQYGYTF
V gene: TRBV5-4; clone size: -; D gene: TRBD1; J gene: TRBJ2-5; CDR3 DNA: TGTGCCAGCAGCTACGCCGGGACAGGGCCACAAGAGACCCAGTACTTC; CDR3 protein: CASSYAGTGPQETQYF
V gene: TRBV7-9; clone size: -; D gene: TRBD1; J gene: TRBJ1-1; CDR3 DNA: TGTGCCAGCAGCACAAACAGGGGCCCGGGTTCGGGCACTGAAGCTTTCTTT; CDR3 protein: CASSTNRGPGSGTEAFF
V gene: TRBV5-1; clone size: few; D gene: TRBD2; J gene: TRBJ2-1; CDR3 DNA: TGCGCCAGCAGCTTGGATTCGCTTCCTAGCGGGGTATACAATGAGCAGTTCTTC; CDR3 protein: CASSLDSLPSGVYNEQFF
V gene: TRBV27; clone size: -; D gene: -; J gene: TRBJ1-5; CDR3 DNA: TGTGCCACCCGGCTGCGGGCCACGTCTAATCAGCCCCAGCATTTT; CDR3 protein: CATRLRATSNQPQHF
V gene: TRBV7-9; clone size: -; D gene: TRBD1; J gene: TRBJ1-2; CDR3 DNA: TGTGCCAGCAGCGTACCGGGACAGGGAAGTGGAAGCTACACCTTC; CDR3 protein: CASSVPGQGSGSYTF
V gene: TRBV6-1; clone size: -; D gene: -; J gene: TRBJ2-7; CDR3 DNA: TGTGCCAGCAGTGAAGCGGAGGACTACGAGCAGTACTTC; CDR3 protein: CASSEAEDYEQYF
V gene: TRBV5-1; clone size: -; D gene: TRBD2; J gene: TRBJ2-1; CDR3 DNA: TGCGCCAGCAGCTTGGTATCTCGCGGGGGGTACAATGAGCAGTTCTTC; CDR3 protein: CASSLVSRGGYNEQFF
V gene: TRBV28; clone size: many; D gene: -; J gene: TRBJ2-1; CDR3 DNA: TGTGCCAGCAACAACAGAAATGAGCAGTTCTTC; CDR3 protein: CASNNRNEQFF
V gene: TRBV13; clone size: few; D gene: TRBD2; J gene: TRBJ2-1; CDR3 DNA: TGTGCCAGCAGCTTATGGCTAGCGGCCTACAATGAGCAGTTCTTC; CDR3 protein: CASSLWLAAYNEQFF
V gene: TRBV7-9; clone size: -; D gene: -; J gene: TRBJ1-5; CDR3 DNA: TGTGCCAGCAGCTTGGCAGCGGGTCAGCCCCAGCATTTT; CDR3 protein: CASSLAAGQPQHF
V gene: TRBV5-4; clone size: once; D gene: -; J gene: TRBJ2-1; CDR3 DNA: TGTGCCAGCAGCTTCCCGAACGTAGATGAGCAGTTCTTC; CDR3 protein: CASSFPNVDEQFF
V gene: TRBV7-9; clone size: -; D gene: TRBD1; J gene: TRBJ2-3; CDR3 DNA: TGTGCCAGCAGCTTAGAGGGGACAGGCACAGATACGCAGTATTTT; CDR3 protein: CASSLEGTGTDTQYF
V gene: TRBV7-2; clone size: -; D gene: -; J gene: TRBJ1-1; CDR3 DNA: TGTGCCAGCAGCTTAGTGGGTCGTGGGGGGATGAACACTGAAGCTTTCTTT; CDR3 protein: CASSLVGRGGMNTEAFF
V gene: TRBV7-2; clone size: -; D gene: -; J gene: TRBJ2-2; CDR3 DNA: TGTGCCAGCAGGTCAGGGGCTGCTGGCACCGGGGAGCTGTTTTTT; CDR3 protein: CASRSGAAGTGELFF
V gene: TRBV18; clone size: -; D gene: TRBD1; J gene: TRBJ1-2; CDR3 DNA: TGTGCCAGCTCACCACCGAAACGGACAGGGAATGGCTACACCTTC; CDR3 protein: CASSPPKRTGNGYTF
V gene: TRBV28; clone size: few; D gene: TRBD1; J gene: TRBJ1-5; CDR3 DNA: TGTGCCAGCAGTTTAGGCGGACAGGGCGGTCAGCCCCAGCATTTT; CDR3 protein: CASSLGGQGGQPQHF
V gene: TRBV7-9; clone size: -; D gene: -; J gene: TRBJ1-5; CDR3 DNA: TGTGCCAGCAGGCCATTCGACAGGAATAGGTATAGCAATCAGCCCCAGCATTTT; CDR3 protein: CASRPFDRNRYSNQPQHF
V gene: TRBV28; clone size: -; D gene: TRBD2; J gene: TRBJ2-7; CDR3 DNA: TGTGCCAGCAGTCCATGGACTAGCGGGAGGGCCTATGAGCAGTACTTC; CDR3 protein: CASSPWTSGRAYEQYF
V gene: TRBV11-2; clone size: -; D gene: -; J gene: TRBJ1-4; CDR3 DNA: TGTGCCAGCAGCTTGAGTAGGGGATATGAAAAACTGTTTTTT; CDR3 protein: CASSLSRGYEKLFF
V gene: TRBV6-5; clone size: few; D gene: TRBD2; J gene: TRBJ2-2; CDR3 DNA: TGTGCCAGCTGGGGAGGCGGGAGGGCCGGGGAGCTGTTTTTT; CDR3 protein: CASWGGGRAGELFF
V gene: TRBV6-1; clone size: -; D gene: TRBD1; J gene: TRBJ1-5; CDR3 DNA: TGTGCCAGCAGAGGGACAGGGCGGAATCAGCCCCAGCATTTT; CDR3 protein: CASRGTGRNQPQHF
V gene: TRBV19; clone size: once; D gene: TRBD2; J gene: TRBJ2-7; CDR3 DNA: TGTGCCAGTAGTACTAGCGGGACCTACGAGCAGTACTTC; CDR3 protein: CASSTSGTYEQYF
V gene: TRBV11-2; clone size: -; D gene: -; J gene: TRBJ2-7; CDR3 DNA: TGTGCCAGCAGCCCGAGACTAGGCGAGCAGTACTTC; CDR3 protein: CASSPRLGEQYF
V gene: TRBV7-2; clone size: few; D gene: TRBD1; J gene: TRBJ2-3; CDR3 DNA: TGTGCCAGCAGCTTATCCGGGACAGGGGGGTCGGATACGCAGTATTTT; CDR3 protein: CASSLSGTGGSDTQYF
V gene: TRBV7-2; clone size: few; D gene: TRBD1; J gene: TRBJ2-1; CDR3 DNA: TGTGCCAGCAGCTTAATCGAGGGGGCGCGCGCTGAGCAGTTCTTC; CDR3 protein: CASSLIEGARAEQFF
V gene: TRBV4-3; clone size: -; D gene: -; J gene: TRBJ1-1; CDR3 DNA: TGCGCCAGCAGCCAAGCGGCAGGGATGAACACTGAAGCTTTCTTT; CDR3 protein: CASSQAAGMNTEAFF
V gene: TRBV11-3; clone size: -; D gene: -; J gene: TRBJ1-4; CDR3 DNA: TGTGCCAGCAGCTGGATCGGGAGAAAACTGTTTTTT; CDR3 protein: CASSWIGRKLFF
V gene: TRBV7-3; clone size: -; D gene: -; J gene: TRBJ2-1; CDR3 DNA: TGTGCCAGCAGCTTAAGCGCATACAATGAGCAGTTCTTC; CDR3 protein: CASSLSAYNEQFF
V gene: TRBV9; clone size: few; D gene: -; J gene: TRBJ1-5; CDR3 DNA: TGTGCCAGCAGCGTAGACGTCAGCAGGGATCAGCCCCAGCATTTT; CDR3 protein: CASSVDVSRDQPQHF
V gene: TRBV7-8; clone size: -; D gene: -; J gene: TRBJ1-5; CDR3 DNA: TGTGCCAGCAGCTTAAGGGAGAACGGCAATCAGCCCCAGCATTTT; CDR3 protein: CASSLRENGNQPQHF
V gene: TRBV9; clone size: -; D gene: -; J gene: TRBJ2-7; CDR3 DNA: TGTGCCAGCAGCGAAGGGGATGTCTCCTACGAGCAGTACTTC; CDR3 protein: CASSEGDVSYEQYF
V gene: TRBV7-8; clone size: -; D gene: -; J gene: TRBJ2-7; CDR3 DNA: TGTGCCAGCAGCTTAGGTACCGGTTTCGAAAACTACGAGCAGTACTTC; CDR3 protein: CASSLGTGFENYEQYF
V gene: TRBV18; clone size: few; D gene: TRBD1; J gene: TRBJ1-5; CDR3 DNA: TGTGCCAGCTCACGACAGGGGGCTGGACAGCCCCAGCATTTT; CDR3 protein: CASSRQGAGQPQHF
V gene: TRBV12-5; clone size: once; D gene: -; J gene: TRBJ1-1; CDR3 DNA: TGTGCTAGTGGTTTGCACAATCAATTGGGGGGCACTGAAGCTTTCTTT; CDR3 protein: CASGLHNQLGGTEAFF
V gene: TRBV6-1; clone size: -; D gene: TRBD1; J gene: TRBJ2-2; CDR3 DNA: TGTGCCAGCAGTGTCCCGGGACAGGTCGGGGAGCTGTTTTTT; CDR3 protein: CASSVPGQVGELFF
V gene: TRBV5-6; clone size: -; D gene: TRBD1; J gene: TRBJ2-5; CDR3 DNA: TGTGCCAGCAGGGGGGACAGGTCGGAGACCCAGTACTTC; CDR3 protein: CASRGDRSETQYF
V gene: TRBV13; clone size: -; D gene: TRBD2; J gene: TRBJ2-3; CDR3 DNA: TGTGCCAGCAGCGACCCGGGACTAGCGGGAGGGATCACAGATACGCAGTATTTT; CDR3 protein: CASSDPGLAGGITDTQYF
V gene: TRBV2; clone size: -; D gene: TRBD1; J gene: TRBJ2-5; CDR3 DNA: TGTGCCAGCAGGGCCGGGACAGGGGGAATGGAGACCCAGTACTTC; CDR3 protein: CASRAGTGGMETQYF
V gene: TRBV15; clone size: -; D gene: TRBD2; J gene: TRBJ2-1; CDR3 DNA: TGTGCCACCGCAGCCGGGACTAGCGGGAGTTACAATGAGCAGTTCTTC; CDR3 protein: CATAAGTSGSYNEQFF
V gene: TRBV9; clone size: -; D gene: TRBD1; J gene: TRBJ2-3; CDR3 DNA: TGTGCCAGCAGCCCTAGACAGGGGAGCACAGATACGCAGTATTTT; CDR3 protein: CASSPRQGSTDTQYF